This T cell receptor (beta chain) was obtained from a study of cytomegalovirus exposure and HLA in healthy donors. Study information: The 90 to 150 validation repertoires used a platform that matched the one used for the 550 to 800 first-cohort repertoires, as a later analysis reported.

Assay used: immunoSEQ multiplex PCR; TCRdb lists only in-frame clones, some missing. The sample has roughly 120,000 clones, roughly 88% seen once. The CDR3 contains 15 residues. Germline CDR1 reads LGHNT; CDR2 reads FRNRAP. V dropped 6 bases and J dropped 8; count of bases not matched to a gene: 12. Details on this clone: No antigen is known for it.

General study results and limits: Published work reported that the classifier diagnosed cytomegalovirus status with high specificity and sensitivity.

The clonotype originates from a man aged 18 to 35 in good health and CMV-seronegative. What was sequenced was PBMCs. V is TRBV12-5 and J is TRBJ2-1; 8 positions match TRBD2. CDR3 sequence (DNA): TGTGCTAGTGGCTCCGGGGCGGGAGGCCCCGATGAGCAGTTCTTC. Amino acids: CASGSGAGGPDEQFF.